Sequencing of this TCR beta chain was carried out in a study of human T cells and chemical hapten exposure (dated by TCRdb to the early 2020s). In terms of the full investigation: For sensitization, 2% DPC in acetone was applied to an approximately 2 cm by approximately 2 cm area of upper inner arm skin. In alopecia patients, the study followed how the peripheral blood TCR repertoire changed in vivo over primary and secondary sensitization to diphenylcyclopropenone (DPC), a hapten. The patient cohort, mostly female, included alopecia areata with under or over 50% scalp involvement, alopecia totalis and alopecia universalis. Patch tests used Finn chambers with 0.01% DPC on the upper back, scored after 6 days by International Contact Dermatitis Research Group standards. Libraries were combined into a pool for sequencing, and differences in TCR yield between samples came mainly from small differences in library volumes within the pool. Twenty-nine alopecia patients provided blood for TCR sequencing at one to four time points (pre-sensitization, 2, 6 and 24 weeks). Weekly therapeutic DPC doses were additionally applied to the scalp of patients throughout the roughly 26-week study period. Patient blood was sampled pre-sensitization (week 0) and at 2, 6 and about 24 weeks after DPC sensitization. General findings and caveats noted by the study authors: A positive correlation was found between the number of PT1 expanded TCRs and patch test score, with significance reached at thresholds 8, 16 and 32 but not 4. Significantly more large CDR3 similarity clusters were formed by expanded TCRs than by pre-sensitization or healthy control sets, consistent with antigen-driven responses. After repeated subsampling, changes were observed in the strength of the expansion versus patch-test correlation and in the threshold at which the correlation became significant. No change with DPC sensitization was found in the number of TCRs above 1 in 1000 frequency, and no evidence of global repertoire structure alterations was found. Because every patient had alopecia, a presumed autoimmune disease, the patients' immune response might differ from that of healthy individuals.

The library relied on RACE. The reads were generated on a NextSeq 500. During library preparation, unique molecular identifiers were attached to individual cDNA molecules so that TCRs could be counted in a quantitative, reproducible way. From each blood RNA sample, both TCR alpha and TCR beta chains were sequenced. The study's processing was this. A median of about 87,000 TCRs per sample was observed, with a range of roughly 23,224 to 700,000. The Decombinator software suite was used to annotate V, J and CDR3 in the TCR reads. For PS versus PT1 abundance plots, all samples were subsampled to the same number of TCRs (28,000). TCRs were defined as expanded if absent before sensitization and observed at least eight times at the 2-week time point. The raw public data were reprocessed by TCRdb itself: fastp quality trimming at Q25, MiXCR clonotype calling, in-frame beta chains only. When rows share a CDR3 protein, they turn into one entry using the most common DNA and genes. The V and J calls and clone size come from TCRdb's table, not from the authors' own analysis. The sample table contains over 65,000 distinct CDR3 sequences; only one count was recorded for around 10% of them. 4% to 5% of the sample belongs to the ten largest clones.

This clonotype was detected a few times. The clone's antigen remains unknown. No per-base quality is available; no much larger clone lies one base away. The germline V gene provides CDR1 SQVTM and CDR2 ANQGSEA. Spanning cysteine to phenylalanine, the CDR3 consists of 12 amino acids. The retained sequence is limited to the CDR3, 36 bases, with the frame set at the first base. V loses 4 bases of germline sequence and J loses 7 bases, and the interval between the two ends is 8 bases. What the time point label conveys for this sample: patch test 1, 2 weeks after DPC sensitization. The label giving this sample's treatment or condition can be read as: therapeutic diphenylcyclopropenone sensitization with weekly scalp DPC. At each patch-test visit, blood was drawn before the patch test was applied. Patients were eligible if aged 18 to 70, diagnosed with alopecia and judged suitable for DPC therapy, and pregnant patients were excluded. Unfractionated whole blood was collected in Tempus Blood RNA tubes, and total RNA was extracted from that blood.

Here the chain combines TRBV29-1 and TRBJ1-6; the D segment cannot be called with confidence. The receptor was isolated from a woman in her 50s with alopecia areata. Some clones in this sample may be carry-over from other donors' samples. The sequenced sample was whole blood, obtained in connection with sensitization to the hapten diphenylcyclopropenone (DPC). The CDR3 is CSVAWGNSPLHF. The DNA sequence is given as TGCAGCGTTGCTTGGGGAAATTCACCCCTCCACTTT.